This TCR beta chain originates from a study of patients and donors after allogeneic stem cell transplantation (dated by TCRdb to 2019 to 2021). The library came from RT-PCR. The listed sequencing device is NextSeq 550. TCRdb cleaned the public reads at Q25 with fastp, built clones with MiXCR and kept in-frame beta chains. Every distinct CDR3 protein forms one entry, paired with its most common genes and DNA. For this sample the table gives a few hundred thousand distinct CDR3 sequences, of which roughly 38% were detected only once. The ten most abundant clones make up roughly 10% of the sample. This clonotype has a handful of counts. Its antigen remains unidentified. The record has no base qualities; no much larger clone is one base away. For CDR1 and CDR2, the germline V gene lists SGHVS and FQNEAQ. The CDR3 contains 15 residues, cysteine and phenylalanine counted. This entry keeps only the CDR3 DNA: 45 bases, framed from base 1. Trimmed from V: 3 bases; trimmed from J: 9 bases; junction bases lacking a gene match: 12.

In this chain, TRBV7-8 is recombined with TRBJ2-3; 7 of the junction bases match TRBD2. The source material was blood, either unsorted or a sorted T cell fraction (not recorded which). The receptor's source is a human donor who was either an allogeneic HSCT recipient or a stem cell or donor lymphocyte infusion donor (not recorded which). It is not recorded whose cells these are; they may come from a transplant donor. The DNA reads TGTGCCAGCAGCTTGTTAGCGGGCCCTTTGGAGACGCAGTATTTT. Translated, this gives CASSLLAGPLETQYF.